Listed here is a single T cell receptor beta chain. Antigen: not known. CDR3 size: 14 residues. Germline V gives CDR1 KGHSH, CDR2 LQKENI. With V trimmed by 6 bases and J by 2 bases, 6 bases remained unmatched. The data derive from a study of PD-1 blockade in classical Hodgkin lymphoma. Regarding the study as a whole: Compared with healthy donors, newly diagnosed patients reportedly showed lower baseline TCR diversity.

Each patient relapsed following autologous stem cell transplantation, and prior brentuximab vedotin exposure differed. Using immunoSEQ multiplex PCR, the repertoire was profiled, and TCRdb retains in-frame clones only, with some absent. Among about 110,000 clones listed, roughly nine tenths were seen once. This chain connects TRBV18 to TRBJ2-5, with 7 positions matching TRBD1. The material was peripheral blood mononuclear cells (PBMCs), obtained before the second cycle of nivolumab. This sequence was found in a human donor with classical Hodgkin lymphoma. CDR3 in DNA: TGTGCCAGCTCGCCGACAGGGCTGCAAGAGACCCAGTACTTC. It yields the protein CASSPTGLQETQYF.